This T cell receptor beta chain stems from a study of blood T cell repertoires in COVID-19 (dated by TCRdb to 2020 to 2021). Study-wide context: The collaborator samples originated in the United States, Italy and Spain and spanned the acute and convalescent phases of COVID-19. The prospective study material was composed of cDNA or gDNA derived from T cells, B-cell-depleted T cells, or PBMCs. Subjects who had been exposed to COVID-19, were actively infected with it, or had recovered from it provided the deeply sampled blood TCRbeta repertoires that made up the dataset. The repertoires were released in a freely available public database meant as a resource for research on the immune response to SARS-CoV-2. Samples were obtained from the ongoing ImmuneRACE study (first 160 participants) and from about 1,300 subjects provided by 6 global collaborators. A de-identified subject ID, COVID-19 status, age in years and sex were almost always included in the sample metadata. Where available, HLA class I and class II types were taken from metadata supplied by the sample provider and were not determined by assay-based typing.

The full study reports these points: Clinical and demographic metadata were provided uncurated, with the amount varying by source and participant.

The junction shows trimming of 4 bases on V and 3 bases on J, and the gene matches do not reach 7 bases of it. The germline V gene (reference sequence) sets CDR1 to LGHDT and CDR2 to YNNKEL. Measured from the cysteine to the phenylalanine, the CDR3 is 17 residues long. The retained sequence is limited to the CDR3, 51 bases, with the frame set at the first base. A word on this clone: Its cognate antigen has yet to be identified. Base qualities are not at hand, and no much larger clone is one base apart.

In the prospective study, participants were about 18 to 95 years old, resided in approximately 22 geographic areas of the United States, and were enrolled through a virtual design. To assign participants to cohorts, the prospective study relied on clinical history that participants themselves reported in a screening survey and a study questionnaire. For ImmuneRACE Cohort 3, a participant was defined as recovered based on two consecutive negative NP/OP PCR tests, clearance by a healthcare professional, or resolution of symptoms. Mobile phlebotomists in the prospective study collected whole blood, serum and a nasopharyngeal or oropharyngeal swab from every participant. Additional blood draws and questionnaires over an approximately 2-month period could optionally be provided by prospective study participants. Prospective study blood samples were shipped either frozen or at room temperature before DNA extraction.

The immunoSEQ Assay, a bias-controlled multiplex PCR, was used to amplify TCRbeta CDR3 regions from genomic DNA. Concerning the study's data processing: The number of nucleated cells in each sample was estimated by amplification of reference gene primers within the assay. To quantify the absolute abundance of each unique TCRbeta CDR3 rearrangement, sequence reads were collapsed and filtered. For each sample, productive Simpson clonality was calculated as the square root of Simpson's diversity index over productive rearrangements. In TCRdb, the immuneACCESS table is reduced to in-frame sequences with V and J assigned. These tables do not hold every clone; where another copy was compared, an unresolved V gene accounts for under half, and the others remain unexplained. Clonal size and the V and J genes are those of that table, whereas D and trimming came from the DNA. The sample yields around 200,000 clones; about 81% were counted once. The top ten clonotypes cover around 8.8% of the sample.

Recombination connected TRBV3-1 (or the pseudogene TRBV3-2) to TRBJ1-3, and 12 bases in between align with TRBD1. Sequenced input: PBMCs or T cells enriched from blood (not recorded which). The sequence came from a man aged 35-49 years who had recovered from COVID-19. In nucleotide form, the sequence is TGTGCCAGCAGCCCCCGGGACAGGGGGCGGTTTGGAAACACCATATATTTT. This sequence encodes CASSPRDRGRFGNTIYF.